The source of this TCR beta chain is a study of blood T cell repertoires in COVID-19. Study in general: T cells, B-cell-depleted T cells, or PBMCs supplied cDNA or gDNA.

Sequenced by immunoSEQ multiplex PCR; TCRdb stores in-frame clones only, minus some. The sample shows under 200,000 clones, roughly 84% of them seen only once. The CDR3 contains 15 residues. Germline CDR1 and CDR2: LNHNV and YYDKDF (reference sequence). V was pared by 3 bases and J by 4 bases, with 13 bases between. The specimen sequenced was peripheral blood. The V and J genes are TRBV15 and TRBJ1-3; tentatively, D is TRBD1 (5 bases). This clonotype was obtained from an older woman with acute or convalescent COVID-19. CDR3 protein: CATSSSGGRGNTIYF. In DNA form, the CDR3 reads TGTGCCACCAGCAGTTCCGGGGGAAGAGGAAACACCATATATTTT.